Each of the 30 T cell receptor beta chains below was sequenced from the same sample in a study of cytomegalovirus exposure and HLA in healthy donors. Both 60 Vbeta primers and 13 Jbeta primers went into the PCR. Sequencing was performed with immunoSEQ multiplex PCR; in TCRdb, only in-frame clones are kept and a portion is missing. The top ten hold 1% to 1.5% of the sample, which has over 200,000 clones, around 85% seen once. The sample taken for sequencing was PBMCs. Every receptor here comes from a human donor in good health.

The J gene is TRBJ2-1, the V gene TRBV5-1; 11 nucleotides align to TRBD2. Per the germline V gene, CDR1 is SGHRS and CDR2 is YFSETQ. The CDR3 covers 15 residues. V was pared by 2 bases and J by 13 bases, with 11 bases of the junction left unmatched. CDR3 region: CASSFSGRGETPQFF. The DNA for the CDR3 is TGCGCCAGCAGCTTTAGCGGGAGGGGAGAGACCCCACAGTTCTTC.

The chain has TRBV9 and TRBJ2-7; 7 positions agree with TRBD2. Germline V gene sequence: CDR1 SGDLS, CDR2 YYNGEE. The CDR3 covers 16 residues. The V gene end was trimmed by 0 bases and the J gene end by 0 bases; junction bases not matched to a gene: 6. CDR3 nucleotide sequence: TGTGCCAGCAGCGTAGACCCTAGCGGCAGCTCCTACGAGCAGTACTTC. As protein: CASSVDPSGSSYEQYF.

The CDR3 DNA reads TGTGCCAGCAGCTTAGGGGGGACTTTCTACGAGCAGTACTTC. As protein: CASSLGGTFYEQYF. The chain is built from TRBV7-9 and TRBJ2-7, with D maybe TRBD2 (6 bases). Germline loops: CDR1 SEHNR, CDR2 FQNEAQ (reference sequence). The CDR3 runs 14 residues. Between the trimmed V and J ends, which lost 1 base and 3 bases, there was a span of 10 bases.

The chain has TRBV4-2 and TRBJ2-1, with 7 bases identical to TRBD2. The germline V gene encodes CDR1 LGHNA and CDR2 YNFKEQ. CDR3 length: 15 residues. V shed 11 bases, J shed 5 bases, and the junction held 15 bases outside the gene matches. The CDR3 loop reads CAAPRRRESDNEQFF. The CDR3 DNA follows: TGTGCCGCACCCCGGCGGCGGGAGTCAGACAATGAGCAGTTCTTC.

This chain joins TRBV5-1 and TRBJ1-3, with TRBD1 as a possible D gene (5 bases). From germline, CDR1 is SGHRS and CDR2 YFSETQ. V lost 4 bases, J lost 0 bases, and 11 bases lay in between. CDR3 length equals 15 residues. This CDR3 reads CASSVARASGNTIYF. The CDR3 DNA reads as TGCGCCAGCAGCGTGGCCAGGGCCTCTGGAAACACCATATATTTT.

The chain uses TRBV6-5 and TRBJ2-3, with 9 nucleotides matching TRBD1. V dropped 6 bases and J dropped 5; count of bases not matched to a gene: 9. CDR1 and CDR2 from the germline V gene are MNHEY and SVGAGI. The CDR3 consists of 15 residues. CDR3 sequence (DNA): TGTGCCAGCAGCTCCCCGGGACAGGGCGGAGATACGCAGTATTTT. This gives the protein CASSSPGQGGDTQYF.

This chain joins TRBV6-4 and TRBJ1-5; 7 bases are a match to TRBD1. CDR1 and CDR2 from the germline V gene are MRHNA and SNTAGT. CDR3 size: 16 residues. Losses at the gene ends were 6 bases for V and 6 bases for J; bases not matched to a gene: 14. The CDR3 DNA sequence: TGTGCCAGCAGGAAGGGACAGAGTAAGGGAAGTCAGCCCCAGCATTTT. Protein: CASRKGQSKGSQPQHF.

The chain links TRBV12-5 to TRBJ2-7, with 7 bases aligning to TRBD1. After removal of 3 bases from V and 6 bases from J, the junction contained 8 bases not matched to a gene. Germline CDR1 and CDR2: LGHNT and FRNRAP. The length of the CDR3 is 14 residues. Here the CDR3 DNA reads TGTGCTAGTGGTTTCCCCCCGGACAGGACCGAGCAGTACTTC. Protein: CASGFPPDRTEQYF.

The genes are TRBV29-1 and TRBJ2-5; a possible D gene is TRBD1 (6 bases). Germline assignment: CDR1 SQVTM and CDR2 ANQGSEA. The V gene lost 6 bases and the J gene lost 2 bases, with 13 bases spanning the gap. This CDR3 is built from 13 residues. In nucleotides, the CDR3 is TGCAGCGTCACCGGGACAAGTCAAGAGACCCAGTACTTC. Translated: CSVTGTSQETQYF.

On this clone itself: This sample also contains other DNA sequences that code for the same CDR3. Written as DNA, the CDR3 is TGTGCCAGCAGCTTAGCGGGGAGCTCCTACAATGAGCAGTTCTTC. Amino acid sequence: CASSLAGSSYNEQFF. The chain links TRBV7-2 to TRBJ2-1; D may be TRBD2 (5 bases). The CDR3 sequence is 15 residues long. From germline, CDR1 is SGHTA and CDR2 FQGNSA. The V and J ends lost 0 bases and 0 bases respectively, with 6 bases between them.

The chain combines TRBV2 with TRBJ2-7; 8 nucleotides align to TRBD2. With 5 bases clipped from V and 1 base from J, the junction kept 13 bases outside the gene matches. From germline, CDR1 is SNHLY and CDR2 FYNNEI. This CDR3 is 17 amino acids long. In DNA form, the CDR3 reads TGTGCCAGCAGTTCAAGCGGGGGTGGGTCTTTTTCCTACGAGCAGTACTTC. It specifies CASSSSGGGSFSYEQYF.

The chain carries TRBV30 and TRBJ2-1, with 7 bases fitting TRBD1. After removal of 4 bases from V and 6 bases from J, the junction contained 12 bases not matched to a gene. Looked up from germline, CDR1 is GTSNPN and CDR2 is SVGIG (reference sequence). CDR3 length: 15 residues. The CDR3 region is CAWNFEGASINEQFF. In DNA, the CDR3 is TGTGCCTGGAACTTCGAGGGGGCAAGTATCAATGAGCAGTTCTTC.

This clone was seen a handful of times. The J gene is TRBJ1-1, the V gene TRBV25-1; D possibly corresponds to TRBD1 (5 bases). V gave up 3 bases and J gave up 4 bases, with 6 bases separating them. The V gene's germline CDR1 is MGHDK and CDR2 SYGVNS. The CDR3 is 12 amino acids. The CDR3 protein is CASSEQGTEAFF. The CDR3 bases are TGTGCCAGCAGTGAGCAGGGCACTGAAGCTTTCTTT.

The rearrangement joins TRBV11-1 to TRBJ2-2; 10 bases align to TRBD2. CDR1 is SGHAT, CDR2 FQDESV, per germline (reference sequence). This CDR3 has 14 residues. The V segment lost 10 bases and the J segment 4 bases; nucleotides outside the gene matches: 6. The CDR3 loop is CATSGSRSTGELFF. The CDR3 coding sequence is TGTGCCACTAGCGGGAGTCGGAGCACCGGGGAGCTGTTTTTT.

V is TRBV6-1 and J is TRBJ2-7; no firm D call. V dropped 4 bases and J dropped 3 bases, with 10 bases sitting between them. CDR1 and CDR2 (germline): MNHNS, SASEGT. The CDR3 is 13 amino acids. The CDR3 sequence: CASSVVSGYEQYF. CDR3 in DNA: TGTGCCAGCAGTGTGGTCTCGGGCTACGAGCAGTACTTC.

The rearrangement uses TRBV19 and TRBJ2-7; tentative D call: TRBD2 (7 bases). CDR3 size: 14 residues. Germline values: CDR1 LNHDA, CDR2 SQIVND (reference sequence). Trimming removed 5 bases at V and 4 bases at J, with 15 bases between. This CDR3 reads CASSRGGAKYEQYF. CDR3 coding DNA: TGTGCCAGTAGTCGAGGGGGGGCAAAATACGAGCAGTACTTC.

This chain joins TRBV6-6 and TRBJ2-3; D is undetermined. Germline loops: CDR1 MNHNY, CDR2 SVGAGI (reference sequence). The ends were cut back, 5 bases at V and 5 bases at J, with 5 bases in the middle. The length of the CDR3 is 11 residues. CDR3 in amino acids: CASSQQDTQYF. DNA of the CDR3: TGTGCCAGCAGTCAACAAGATACGCAGTATTTT.

To note about this clone: Relative to the germline gene, one junction end is altered; a read error may explain this. The chain combines TRBV5-6 with TRBJ1-1; D possibly corresponds to TRBD1 (5 bases). The CDR3 contains 11 residues. Looked up from germline, CDR1 is SGHDT and CDR2 is YYEEEE. The CDR3 here is CASSFNQGILF. CDR3 sequence (DNA): TGTGCCAGCAGCTTCAATCAGGGAATTCTCTTT.

The chain uses TRBV5-1 and TRBJ2-7, with 7 bases lining up with TRBD2. Trimming took 4 bases from V and 2 from J; bases not matched to a gene: 6. The germline CDR1 and CDR2 sequences are SGHRS and YFSETQ. CDR3 length: 14 amino acids. The CDR3 coding sequence is TGCGCCAGCAGCGCAGGACTAGACGCCTACGAGCAGTACTTC. Its protein is CASSAGLDAYEQYF.

The rearrangement joins TRBV7-9 to TRBJ2-5; 9 bases match TRBD1. J was trimmed by 5 bases and V by 5 bases; bases with no gene match: 6. The germline CDR1 and CDR2 sequences are SEHNR and FQNEAQ (reference sequence). The CDR3 sequence is 14 residues long. The CDR3 loop is CASSPWDRVETQYF. The CDR3 bases are TGTGCCAGCAGCCCCTGGGACAGGGTGGAGACCCAGTACTTC.

The gene calls are TRBV29-1 and TRBJ2-5, with 8 bases lining up with TRBD1. There are 14 residues in the CDR3. Germline CDR1 and CDR2: SQVTM and ANQGSEA. With 7 bases clipped from V and 2 bases from J, the junction kept 9 bases outside the gene matches. The CDR3 nucleotides read TGCAGCGCCCAAGGACAGGGAACACAAGAGACCCAGTACTTC. It specifies CSAQGQGTQETQYF.

The V and J genes are TRBV6-5 and TRBJ1-2; D is undetermined. V dropped 5 bases and J dropped 7 bases, with 17 bases sitting between them. Germline assignment: CDR1 MNHEY and CDR2 SVGAGI. CDR3 size: 14 residues. This CDR3 reads CASSLGSLVAGYTF. The CDR3 DNA is TGTGCCAGCAGTCTCGGGAGTCTCGTGGCTGGCTACACCTTC.

J is TRBJ2-7 and V is TRBV6-5; D call uncertain. The CDR3 contains 14 residues. CDR1 and CDR2 from the germline V gene are MNHEY and SVGAGI. V lost 0 bases and J lost 1, with 7 bases in between. The CDR3 sequence: CASSYSVGSYEQYF. DNA of the CDR3: TGTGCCAGCAGTTACTCCGTCGGTTCCTACGAGCAGTACTTC.

This clone has just a few counts. The chain recombines TRBV25-1 with TRBJ2-3, with 10 bases that match TRBD2. The CDR3 runs to 15 residues. V dropped 2 bases and J dropped 6; count of bases not matched to a gene: 5. CDR1 and CDR2 (germline): MGHDK, SYGVNS. CDR3: CASSEPGLAVDTQYF. The CDR3 region has the DNA TGTGCCAGCAGTGAACCCGGACTAGCGGTTGATACGCAGTATTTT.

V gene TRBV11-3 combines with J gene TRBJ2-1; 7 bases align to TRBD2. Germline CDR1 reads SGHNT; CDR2 reads YENEEA. The junction had 8 bases not matched to a gene; V was cut back by 4 bases and J by 5 bases. The CDR3 has 15 amino acids. The CDR3 loop reads CASSSLAEYNNEQFF. CDR3 DNA sequence: TGTGCCAGCAGCTCCCTAGCGGAATACAACAATGAGCAGTTCTTC. Complete variable domain (other parts from reference TRBV11-3 and TRBJ2-1): EAGVVQSPRYKIIEKKQPVAFWCNPISGHNTLYWYLQNLGQGPELLIRYENEEAVDDSQLPKDRFSAERLKGVDSTLKIQPAELGDSAVYLCASSSLAEYNNEQFFGPGTRLTVL.

The rearrangement uses TRBV9 and TRBJ2-2, with TRBD1 matching over 9 bases. Losses at the gene ends were 4 bases for V and 2 bases for J; bases not matched to a gene: 3. Germline values: CDR1 SGDLS, CDR2 YYNGEE. This CDR3 has 15 amino acids. CDR3 in amino acids: CASSTGQGNTGELFF. For the CDR3, the DNA is TGTGCCAGCAGCACGGGACAGGGAAACACCGGGGAGCTGTTTTTT.

This clone has a handful of counts. J is TRBJ1-5 and V is TRBV7-2; TRBD1 agrees at 7 bases. The CDR3 covers 15 residues. Germline V gene sequence: CDR1 SGHTA, CDR2 FQGNSA. Losses at the gene ends were 4 bases for V and 0 bases for J; bases not matched to a gene: 3. This CDR3 is CASSSGQPSNQPQHF. The CDR3 DNA reads as TGTGCCAGCAGCTCGGGACAGCCTAGCAATCAGCCCCAGCATTTT.

The rearrangement joins TRBV30 to TRBJ2-7; 10 nucleotides line up with TRBD1. Germline V lookup: CDR1 GTSNPN, CDR2 SVGIG (reference sequence). This CDR3 is built from 14 residues. V shed 2 bases, J shed 6 bases, and the junction held 7 bases outside the gene matches. DNA of the CDR3: TGTGCCTGGAGTCAGGGGACAGGGGCTCGCGAGCAGTACTTC. This translates into CAWSQGTGAREQYF.

This clone appeared once. V and J are TRBV10-3 and TRBJ2-1; the match to TRBD1 covers 10 bases. Germline V gene data show CDR1 as ENHRY and CDR2 as SYGVKD. The CDR3 is 15 residues long. V was clipped by 6 bases and J by 0 bases; unmatched bases: 2. The CDR3 is CAISGDRGSYNEQFF. CDR3 DNA: TGTGCCATCAGCGGGGACAGGGGCTCCTACAATGAGCAGTTCTTC.

CDR3 bases: TGTGCCAGCGGGGCACGGAGCGGGAGGGCGAACACCGGGGAGCTGTTTTTT. Translated, it gives CASGARSGRANTGELFF. The chain is built from TRBV25-1 and TRBJ2-2; 10 bases are shared with TRBD2. This CDR3 has 17 amino acids. The germline CDR1 and CDR2 sequences are MGHDK and SYGVNS. J gave up 0 bases and V 8 bases, and 9 bases lay outside the gene matches.